This TCR beta chain was obtained from a study of blood T cells in healthy people across ages. A second roughly 6 to 11 cycle PCR used barcoded and J-beta primers. The template-switch adaptor was a 5' adaptor with 12 random nucleotides. It tagged each cDNA molecule. One entry per CDR3 protein results from TCRdb running MiXCR on the 5' RACE reads. The sample has around 1,000,000 distinct CDR3 sequences, less than 25% seen once. Germline-derived CDR1 and CDR2 are MNHEY and SVGEGT. The CDR3 length is 14 residues. V lost 6 bases, J lost 2 bases, and 13 bases lay in between. This clonotype was seen more than once but under ten times. These data were also filed under a second study, of T cells of mothers and their children. As reported in that work: In each mother, TCR beta CDR3 reads exceeded 10 million; in each child, they numbered a few million.

The chain uses TRBV6-2 or TRBV6-3 and TRBJ2-5, with TRBD1 as a possible D gene (6 bases). The sequence was collected from a girl aged 2-10 years in good health. Sequenced input: blood. The CDR3 region has the DNA TGTGCCAGCAGAAGTGGGGGCCTGCAAGAGACCCAGTACTTC. Residues: CASRSGGLQETQYF.